A selection of T cell receptor beta chains follows, all from one sample in a study of radiotherapy plus CTLA-4 blockade in lung cancer. Assay: immunoSEQ multiplex PCR; the TCRdb copy retains only in-frame clones and omits some. The sample carries tens of thousands of clones, 70% to 85% recorded once. The sequences come from peripheral blood, collected from a patient treated with radiotherapy plus ipilimumab. These receptors originate from a human donor with non-small cell lung cancer who had stable disease on radiotherapy plus ipilimumab. CDR3s include the opening cysteine and the closing phenylalanine or tryptophan. D genes are given only for firm matches. Where a row states a size, it is once, few, many or the class of an expanded clone; other rows omit it.

CDR3 protein | CDR3 DNA | D gene | J gene | clone size | V gene
CASSETSGGFETQYF | TGTGCCAGCAGCGAGACTAGCGGGGGGTTTGAGACCCAGTACTTC | TRBD2 | TRBJ2-5 | few | TRBV7-6
CASSLLPEQETQYF | TGTGCCAGCAGCTTGCTACCAGAGCAAGAGACCCAGTACTTC | . | TRBJ2-5 | once | TRBV5-8
CATSRDLAGGETQYF | TGTGCCACCAGCAGAGACCTAGCGGGTGGCGAGACCCAGTACTTC | TRBD2 | TRBJ2-5 | . | TRBV15
CASSTNTQNTEAFF | TGTGCCAGCTCAACCAATACGCAAAACACTGAAGCTTTCTTT | . | TRBJ1-1 | few | TRBV18
CASSSGDSYSGANVLTF | TGTGCCAGCAGCTCCGGAGACAGCTACTCTGGGGCCAACGTCCTGACTTTC | . | TRBJ2-6 | few | TRBV7-2
CASGPMGGNTEAFF | TGTGCCAGCGGACCTATGGGGGGTAACACTGAAGCTTTCTTT | . | TRBJ1-1 | . | TRBV19
CARSHTNTEAFF | TGTGCCCGCAGTCATACGAACACTGAAGCTTTCTTT | . | TRBJ1-1 | . | TRBV6-1
CASSLTGADGYTF | TGTGCCAGCAGCTTGACAGGGGCGGATGGCTACACCTTC | TRBD1 | TRBJ1-2 | . | TRBV11-2
CASSGLTGDYYGYTF | TGCGCCAGCAGCGGGCTTACAGGGGACTACTATGGCTACACCTTC | TRBD1 | TRBJ1-2 | once | TRBV5-1
CASSVGLGKETQYF | TGTGCCAGCAGCGTAGGACTGGGAAAAGAGACCCAGTACTTC | . | TRBJ2-5 | . | TRBV9
CASSPLRGMNTEAFF | TGTGCCAGCAGCCCCTTGAGGGGCATGAACACTGAAGCTTTCTTT | . | TRBJ1-1 | . | TRBV7-2
CASSLTGGRTDTQYF | TGTGCCAGCAGCCTCACAGGGGGTCGCACAGATACGCAGTATTTT | TRBD1 | TRBJ2-3 | . | TRBV6-6
CASSPDSNEKLFF | TGTGCCAGCAGTCCGGACAGCAATGAAAAACTGTTTTTT | . | TRBJ1-4 | . | TRBV6-5
CASSLKGTNALNTEAFF | TGCGCCAGCAGCTTAAAGGGGACAAACGCCCTGAACACTGAAGCTTTCTTT | . | TRBJ1-1 | . | TRBV5-1
CASSQGIFGGYNEQFF | TGTGCCAGCAGCCAAGGCATTTTTGGGGGCTACAATGAGCAGTTCTTC | . | TRBJ2-1 | few | TRBV14
CASSSGQGGGYGYTF | TGCGCCAGCAGCTCGGGACAGGGGGGGGGCTATGGCTACACCTTC | TRBD1 | TRBJ1-2 | few | TRBV13
CASSPGTGSYEQYF | TGTGCCAGCAGCCCCGGGACGGGCTCCTACGAGCAGTACTTC | . | TRBJ2-7 | . | TRBV7-2
CASSLKTKPYEQYF | TGTGCCAGCAGCTTAAAAACCAAGCCCTACGAGCAGTACTTC | . | TRBJ2-7 | . | TRBV13
CASSIPEGSGELFF | TGTGCCAGTAGTATTCCTGAAGGGAGTGGGGAGCTGTTTTTT | . | TRBJ2-2 | . | TRBV19
CASSSDTQYF | TGTGCCAGTAGCTCAGATACGCAGTATTTT | . | TRBJ2-3 | few | TRBV19
CASTPRDGPYNEQFF | TGTGCCAGTACCCCTCGGGACGGACCGTACAATGAGCAGTTCTTC | . | TRBJ2-1 | . | TRBV19
CASSPQRGRNLNQPQHF | TGTGCCAGCAGCCCCCAGCGAGGGAGAAACCTCAATCAGCCCCAGCATTTT | . | TRBJ1-5 | few | TRBV7-9
CASSLARTGNYGYTF | TGTGCCAGCAGCTTAGCCCGGACAGGGAACTATGGCTACACCTTC | TRBD1 | TRBJ1-2 | . | TRBV5-4
CASSIDKGPRAQYF | TGTGCCAGTAGTATAGATAAGGGGCCCCGGGCGCAGTACTTC | . | TRBJ2-5 | . | TRBV19
CASSFPLRGTGGYNSPLHF | TGTGCCAGCAGCTTTCCCCTCCGCGGGACAGGGGGATATAATTCACCCCTCCACTTT | TRBD1 | TRBJ1-6 | . | TRBV11-2
CATSRDRRGIEAFF | TGTGCCACCAGCAGAGATCGACGCGGAATTGAAGCTTTCTTT | . | TRBJ1-1 | once | TRBV15
CASSFEGEKLFF | TGTGCCAGCAGTTTCGAGGGGGAAAAACTGTTTTTT | . | TRBJ1-4 | few | TRBV28
CASSYEGGTGNSPLHF | TGTGCCAGCAGTTACGAGGGAGGGACGGGGAATTCACCCCTCCACTTT | . | TRBJ1-6 | . | TRBV6-5
CASSLTGGEQYF | TGTGCCAGCAGCTTGACAGGTGGCGAGCAGTACTTC | . | TRBJ2-7 | . | TRBV11-3
CASSPSTENTEAFF | TGTGCCAGCTCGCCAAGTACAGAGAACACTGAAGCTTTCTTT | . | TRBJ1-1 | . | TRBV6-1
CASSFGHKNTDTQYF | TGTGCCAGTAGTTTCGGGCACAAAAACACAGATACGCAGTATTTT | . | TRBJ2-3 | . | TRBV19
CASSSSGYTF | TGTGCCAGCAGTTCCTCCGGCTACACCTTC | . | TRBJ1-2 | few | TRBV28
CASSPPSSGGYTDTQYF | TGTGCCAGCTCACCACCTTCTAGCGGGGGATACACAGATACGCAGTATTTT | TRBD2 | TRBJ2-3 | . | TRBV18
CASRSGQMNTEAFF | TGTGCCAGTAGGTCAGGACAGATGAACACTGAAGCTTTCTTT | . | TRBJ1-1 | . | TRBV19
CASSQEERGSSYEQYF | TGCGCCAGCAGCCAAGAGGAGAGGGGGAGCTCCTACGAGCAGTACTTC | . | TRBJ2-7 | . | TRBV4-1